The sequence of this TCR beta chain was determined in a study of T cell responses to AZD1222 COVID-19 vaccine. General study results and limits: The donors showed a predominance of white British ancestry and of females, with possible underestimation of clonal diversity. Only five to seven individuals given AZD1222 were seropositive at baseline. Breadth and depth of Spike-specific TCRs rose after two AZD1222 doses. Across the whole spike, CD4 TCRs peaked at regions 160-218 and 743-854.

The V gene's germline CDR1 is SGHTA and CDR2 FQGNSA. Trimming cost V 5 bases and J 5 bases; bases outside gene matches: 19. The CDR3 consists of 19 residues. Assay: immunoSEQ multiplex PCR; the TCRdb copy retains only in-frame clones and omits some. The repertoire includes some 130,000 clones, around nine tenths of them detected once, and more than 2.5% sits in the top ten. Comments on this clone: What it binds is not known.

The sequence derives from an adult in good health. The starting material was peripheral blood, obtained on day 0 of AZD1222 vaccination. The chain is built from TRBV7-2 and TRBJ1-5; 9 bases are shared with TRBD1. CDR3 bases: TGTGCCAGCAGCCCACACCCTCCTGTGGGACAGGGAAGGGATCAGCCCCAGCATTTT. This translates into CASSPHPPVGQGRDQPQHF.